The rows below give T cell receptor beta chains drawn from one sample of a study of post-analysis software for immune sequencing data. TCRdb independently ran MiXCR on the PCR reads; one entry per CDR3 protein. The sample lists 250,000 to 300,000 distinct CDR3 sequences, 35% to 40% occurring once. Sample: blood. The receptors stem from a girl under 18 with multiple sclerosis. Each CDR3 is given without its conserved first and last residue. The order of the fields is CDR3 length, V gene, J gene, CDR3 protein.

>13|TRBV19|TRBJ1-1
ASSIPGKSDTEAF
>12|TRBV29-1|TRBJ2-1
SVLQGGSYNEQF
>13|TRBV2|TRBJ2-3
ASRGTSGRLDTQY
>9|TRBV20-1|TRBJ2-5
SAAPRGTQY
>12|TRBV20-1|TRBJ2-6
SAGASSGANVLT
>12|TRBV6-1|TRBJ2-2
ASRTTGKAGELF
>10|TRBV5-1|TRBJ1-2
ACSFSEYGYT
>15|TRBV15|TRBJ2-2
ATSPGPGLAGTGELF
>11|TRBV5-1|TRBJ2-1
ASSLPAVGEQF
>13|TRBV20-1|TRBJ2-5
SADDMGGDQETQY
>12|TRBV4-1|TRBJ1-4
ASSQPVIGEKLF
>12|TRBV7-3|TRBJ2-5
ASSPGGRGETQY
>12|TRBV11-2|TRBJ2-5
ASSLSDGQETQY
>14|TRBV29-1|TRBJ2-3
SVGGASGGFTDTQY
>15|TRBV10-1|TRBJ2-5
ASSEGLAGPRRETQY
>16|TRBV5-1|TRBJ2-6
ASSLLRRDRSGANVLT
>13|TRBV5-1|TRBJ2-3
ASSLPRQNPDTQY
>11|TRBV9|TRBJ1-2
ASSVPGYYGYT
>11|TRBV12-3/TRBV12-4|TRBJ1-2
ASNRTGGHGYT
>11|TRBV11-2|TRBJ1-1
ASSPQERVVAF
>11|TRBV5-1|NA
ASSPLSKNIQY
>13|TRBV5-1|TRBJ2-1
ASSLALVAPNEQF